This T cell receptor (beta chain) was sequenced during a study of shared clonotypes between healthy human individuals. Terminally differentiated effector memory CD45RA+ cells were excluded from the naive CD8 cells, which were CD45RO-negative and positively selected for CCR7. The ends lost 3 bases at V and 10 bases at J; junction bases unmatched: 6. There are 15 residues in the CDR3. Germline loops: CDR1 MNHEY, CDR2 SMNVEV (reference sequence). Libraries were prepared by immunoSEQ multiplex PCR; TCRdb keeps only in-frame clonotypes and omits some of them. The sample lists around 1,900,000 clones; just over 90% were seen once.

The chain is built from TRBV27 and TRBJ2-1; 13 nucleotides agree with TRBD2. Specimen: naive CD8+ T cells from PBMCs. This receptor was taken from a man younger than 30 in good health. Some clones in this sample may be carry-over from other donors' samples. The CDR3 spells CASSFPTSGRGEQFF. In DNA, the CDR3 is TGTGCCAGCAGTTTCCCTACTAGCGGGAGGGGGGAGCAGTTCTTC.